Below, 6 T cell receptor beta chains from the same sample are listed, as sequenced in a study of T cells after yellow fever vaccination. A single record per CDR3 protein comes from TCRdb applying MiXCR to the 5' RACE reads. The table includes 550,000 to 750,000 distinct CDR3 sequences, roughly 13% detected once. Sequenced here: PBMCs, sampled on the day of the yellow fever booster vaccination. The receptors here all came from a man aged 30 to 45 who received the YFV17D yellow fever vaccine.

This clonotype has just a few counts. V and J are TRBV5-1 and TRBJ2-5; no clear D gene. Germline V CDR1 and CDR2: SGHRS, YFSETQ. The CDR3 has 14 amino acids. Trimming took off 0 bases at V and 5 bases at J, with 11 bases between the two ends. CDR3 DNA sequence: TGCGCCAGCAGCTTGGTGGTGTCGACGGAGACCCAGTACTTC. This gives the protein CASSLVVSTETQYF. Variable domain in full (rest from reference TRBV5-1 and TRBJ2-5): KAGVTQTPRYLIKTRGQQVTLSCSPISGHRSVSWYQQTPGQGLQFLFEYFSETQRNKGNFPGRFSGRQFSNSRSEMNVSTLELGDSALYLCASSLVVSTETQYFGPGTRLLVL.

The J gene is TRBJ2-1, the V gene TRBV5-4; D unresolved. Germline V CDR1 and CDR2: SGHNT, YYREEE (reference sequence). Trimming stripped 0 bases from V and 5 bases from J, with 6 bases between. The CDR3 has 13 amino acids. CDR3 bases: TGTGCCAGCAGCTTGGTCCACGACAATGAGCAGTTCTTC. Amino acid sequence: CASSLVHDNEQFF.

The chain couples TRBV25-1 to TRBJ2-1, with 12 bases that match TRBD2. J lost 7 bases, V lost 1 base, and 2 bases had no gene match. Germline CDR1 is MGHDK and CDR2 is SYGVNS. The CDR3 covers 15 residues. In DNA form, the CDR3 reads TGTGCCAGCAGTGAATGGACTAGCGGGAATAATGAGCAGTTCTTC. It encodes CASSEWTSGNNEQFF.

The gene calls are TRBV7-8 and TRBJ1-5; TRBD1 aligns across 7 bases. Germline values: CDR1 SGHVS, CDR2 FQNEAQ. After removal of 0 bases from V and 6 bases from J, the junction contained 5 bases not matched to a gene. The CDR3 consists of 15 residues. The chain's CDR3 is CASSLARGGSQPQHF. In nucleotides, the CDR3 is TGTGCCAGCAGCTTAGCCAGGGGGGGATCTCAGCCCCAGCATTTT.

J is TRBJ1-2 and V is TRBV4-1; TRBD1 is a possible D gene (5 bases). Germline values: CDR1 MGHRA, CDR2 YSYEKL. The CDR3 is 15 residues long. Trimming left V 8 bases short and J 5 bases short, with 21 bases between. This CDR3 reads CASGTPGRQRYGYTF. In DNA, the CDR3 is TGCGCCAGCGGCACACCGGGACGGCAGAGGTATGGCTACACCTTC.

This clonotype was found many times. The chain links TRBV7-2 to TRBJ2-5; D may be TRBD2 (6 bases). Germline CDR1 SGHTA, CDR2 FQGNSA. Trimming shortened V by 5 bases and J by 2 bases, and 9 bases separated the two germline ends. This CDR3 has 13 amino acids. CDR3 sequence: CASSLGLQETQYF. The CDR3 DNA follows: TGTGCCAGCAGCCTGGGACTGCAAGAGACCCAGTACTTC.